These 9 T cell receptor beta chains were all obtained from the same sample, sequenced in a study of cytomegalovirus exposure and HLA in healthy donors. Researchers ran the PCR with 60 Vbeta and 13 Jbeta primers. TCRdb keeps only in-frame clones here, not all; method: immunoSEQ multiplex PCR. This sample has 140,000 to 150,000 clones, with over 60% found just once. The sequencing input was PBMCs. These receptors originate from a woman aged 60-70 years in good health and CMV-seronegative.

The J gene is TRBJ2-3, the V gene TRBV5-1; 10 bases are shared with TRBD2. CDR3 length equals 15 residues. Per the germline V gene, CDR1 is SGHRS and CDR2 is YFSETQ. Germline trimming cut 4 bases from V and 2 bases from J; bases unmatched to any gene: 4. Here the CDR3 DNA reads TGCGCCAGCAGCCTAGCGGGGGCGACCACAGATACGCAGTATTTT. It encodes CASSLAGATTDTQYF.

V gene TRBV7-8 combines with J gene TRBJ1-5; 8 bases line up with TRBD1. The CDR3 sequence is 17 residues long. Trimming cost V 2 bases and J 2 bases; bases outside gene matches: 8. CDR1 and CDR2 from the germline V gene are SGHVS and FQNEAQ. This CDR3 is CASSLSAGQGGNQPQHF. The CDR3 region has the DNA TGTGCCAGCAGCTTAAGCGCAGGACAGGGAGGCAATCAGCCCCAGCATTTT.

The CDR3 sequence is CASRPTGMGYGYTF. CDR3 in DNA: TGTGCCAGTAGGCCGACAGGGATGGGCTATGGCTACACCTTC. This chain connects TRBV19 to TRBJ1-2; TRBD1 matches 7 bases. The CDR3 is 14 amino acids. V dropped 6 bases and J dropped 4; count of bases not matched to a gene: 8. CDR1 is LNHDA and CDR2 is SQIVND in the germline V gene (reference sequence).

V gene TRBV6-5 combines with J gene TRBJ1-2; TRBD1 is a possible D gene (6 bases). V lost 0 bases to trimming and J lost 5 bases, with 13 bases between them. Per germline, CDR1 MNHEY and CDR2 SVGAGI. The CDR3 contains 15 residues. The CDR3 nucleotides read TGTGCCAGCAGTTACTCGGGAGGGGGGGAGTATGGCTACACCTTC. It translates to CASSYSGGGEYGYTF.

In DNA, the CDR3 is TGTGCCAGCAGGGCCTCGAACACCGGGGAGCTGTTTTTT. Its translation is CASRASNTGELFF. The gene calls are TRBV7-2 and TRBJ2-2; unclear D gene. Trimming cost V 6 bases and J 0 bases, with 5 bases left between them. From germline, CDR1 is SGHTA and CDR2 FQGNSA. The CDR3 is made up of 13 amino acids. Full variable domain (rest looked up from reference TRBV7-2 and TRBJ2-2): GAGVSQSPSNKVTEKGKDVELRCDPISGHTALYWYRQSLGQGLEFLIYFQGNSAPDKSGLPSDRFSAERTGGSVSTLTIQRTQQEDSAVYLCASRASNTGELFFGEGSRLTVL.

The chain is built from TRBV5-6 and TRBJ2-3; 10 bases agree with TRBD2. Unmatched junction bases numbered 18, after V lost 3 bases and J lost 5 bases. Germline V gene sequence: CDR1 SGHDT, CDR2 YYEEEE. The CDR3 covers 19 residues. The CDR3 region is CASSSGPRTSGRVRDTQYF. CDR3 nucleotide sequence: TGTGCCAGCAGCTCGGGCCCCCGGACTAGCGGACGGGTTAGAGATACGCAGTATTTT.

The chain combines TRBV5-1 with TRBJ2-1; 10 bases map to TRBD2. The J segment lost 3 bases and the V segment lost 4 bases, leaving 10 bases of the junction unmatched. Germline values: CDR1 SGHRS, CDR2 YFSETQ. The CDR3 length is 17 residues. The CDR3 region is CASSILAGGLLYNEQFF. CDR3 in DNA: TGCGCCAGCAGCATATTAGCGGGGGGACTCCTCTACAATGAGCAGTTCTTC.

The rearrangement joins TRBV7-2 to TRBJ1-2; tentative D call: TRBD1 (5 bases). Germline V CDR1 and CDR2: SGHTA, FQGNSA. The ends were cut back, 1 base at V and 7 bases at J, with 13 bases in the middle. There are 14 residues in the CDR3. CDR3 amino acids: CASSLGTGSGGYTF. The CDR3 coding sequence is TGTGCCAGCAGCTTAGGTACAGGATCAGGTGGCTACACCTTC.

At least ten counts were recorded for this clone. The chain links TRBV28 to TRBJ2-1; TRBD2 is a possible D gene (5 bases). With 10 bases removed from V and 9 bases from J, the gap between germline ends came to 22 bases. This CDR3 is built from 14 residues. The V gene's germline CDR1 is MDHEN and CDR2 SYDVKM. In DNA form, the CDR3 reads TGTGCCATCCTCAGTTTAGGGAGATCGAGTGAGCAGTTCTTC. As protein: CAILSLGRSSEQFF.